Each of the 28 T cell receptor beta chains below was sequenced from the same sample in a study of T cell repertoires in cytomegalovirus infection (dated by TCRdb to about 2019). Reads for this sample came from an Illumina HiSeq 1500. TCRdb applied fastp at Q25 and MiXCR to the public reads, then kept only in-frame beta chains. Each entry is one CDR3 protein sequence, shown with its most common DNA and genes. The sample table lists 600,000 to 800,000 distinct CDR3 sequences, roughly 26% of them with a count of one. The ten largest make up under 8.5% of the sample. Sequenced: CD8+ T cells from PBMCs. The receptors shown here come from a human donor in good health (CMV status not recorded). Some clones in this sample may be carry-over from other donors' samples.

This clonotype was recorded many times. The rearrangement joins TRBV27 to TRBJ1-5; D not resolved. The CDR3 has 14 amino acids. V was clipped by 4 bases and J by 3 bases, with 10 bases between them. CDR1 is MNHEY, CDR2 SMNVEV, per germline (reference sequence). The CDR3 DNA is TGTGCCAGCAGTTCATTGGCCATCAATCAGCCCCAGCATTTT. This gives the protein CASSSLAINQPQHF.

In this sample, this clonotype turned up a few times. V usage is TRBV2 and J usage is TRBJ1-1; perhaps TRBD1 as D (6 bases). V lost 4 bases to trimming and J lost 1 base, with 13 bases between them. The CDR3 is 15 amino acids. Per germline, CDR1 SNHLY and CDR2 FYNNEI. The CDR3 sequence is CASSARQAPNTEAFF. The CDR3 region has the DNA TGTGCCAGCAGTGCAAGACAGGCCCCGAACACTGAAGCTTTCTTT.

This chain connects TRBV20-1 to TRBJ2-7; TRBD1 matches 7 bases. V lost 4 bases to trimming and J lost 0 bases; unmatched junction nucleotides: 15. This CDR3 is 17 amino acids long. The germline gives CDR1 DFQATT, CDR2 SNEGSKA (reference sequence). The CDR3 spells CSANDLQGTDTSYEQYF. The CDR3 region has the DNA TGCAGTGCTAACGACTTACAGGGGACCGACACCTCCTACGAGCAGTACTTC.

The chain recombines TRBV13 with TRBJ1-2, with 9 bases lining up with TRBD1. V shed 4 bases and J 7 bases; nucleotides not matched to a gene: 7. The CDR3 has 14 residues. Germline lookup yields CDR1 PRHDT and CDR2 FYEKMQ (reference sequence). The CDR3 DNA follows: TGTGCCAGCAGCTCCCGGACAGGGGATAGTGGCTACACCTTC. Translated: CASSSRTGDSGYTF.

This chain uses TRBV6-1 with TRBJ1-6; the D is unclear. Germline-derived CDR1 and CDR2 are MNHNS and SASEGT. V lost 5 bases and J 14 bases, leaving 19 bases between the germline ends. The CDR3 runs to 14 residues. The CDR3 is CASSYGPKDLSLHF. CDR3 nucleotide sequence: TGTGCCAGCAGTTACGGCCCAAAGGATTTATCCCTCCACTTT.

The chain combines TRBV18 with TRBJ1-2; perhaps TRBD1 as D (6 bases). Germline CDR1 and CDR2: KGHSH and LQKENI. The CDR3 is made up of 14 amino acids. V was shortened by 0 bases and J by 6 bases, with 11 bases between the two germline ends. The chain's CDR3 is CASSPPTDRNGYTF. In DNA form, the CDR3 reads TGTGCCAGCTCACCACCCACCGACAGGAATGGCTACACCTTC. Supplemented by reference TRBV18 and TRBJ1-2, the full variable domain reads NAGVMQNPRHLVRRRGQEARLRCSPMKGHSHVYWYRQLPEEGLKFMVYLQKENIIDESGMPKERFSAEFPKEGPSILRIQQVVRGDSAAYFCASSPPTDRNGYTFGSGTRLTVV.

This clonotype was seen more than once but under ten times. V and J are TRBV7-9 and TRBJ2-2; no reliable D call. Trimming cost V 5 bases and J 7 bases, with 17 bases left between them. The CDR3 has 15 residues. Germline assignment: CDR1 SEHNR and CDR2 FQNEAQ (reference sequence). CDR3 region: CASSNGPLGIGELFF. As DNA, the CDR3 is TGTGCCAGCAGCAACGGACCGCTTGGGATCGGGGAGCTGTTTTTT.

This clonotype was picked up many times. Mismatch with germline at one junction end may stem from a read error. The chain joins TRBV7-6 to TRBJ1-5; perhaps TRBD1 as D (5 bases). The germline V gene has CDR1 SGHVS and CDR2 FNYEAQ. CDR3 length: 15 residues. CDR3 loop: CASSSQLGADQAQHF. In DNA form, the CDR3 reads TGTGCCAGCAGCTCACAGCTTGGGGCCGATCAGGCCCAGCATTTT.

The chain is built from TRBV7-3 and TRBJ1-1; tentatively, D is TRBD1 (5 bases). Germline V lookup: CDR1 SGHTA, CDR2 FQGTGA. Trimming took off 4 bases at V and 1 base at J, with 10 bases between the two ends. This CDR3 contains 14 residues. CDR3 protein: CASSWGVGNTEAFF. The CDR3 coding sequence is TGTGCCAGCAGCTGGGGGGTCGGGAACACTGAAGCTTTCTTT.

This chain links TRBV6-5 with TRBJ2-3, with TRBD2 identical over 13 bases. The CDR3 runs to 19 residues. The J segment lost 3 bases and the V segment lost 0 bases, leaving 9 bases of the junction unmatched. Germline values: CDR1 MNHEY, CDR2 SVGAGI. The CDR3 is CASSYSAGLAGERTDTQYF. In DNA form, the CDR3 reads TGTGCCAGCAGTTACTCCGCCGGACTAGCGGGGGAAAGAACAGATACGCAGTATTTT.

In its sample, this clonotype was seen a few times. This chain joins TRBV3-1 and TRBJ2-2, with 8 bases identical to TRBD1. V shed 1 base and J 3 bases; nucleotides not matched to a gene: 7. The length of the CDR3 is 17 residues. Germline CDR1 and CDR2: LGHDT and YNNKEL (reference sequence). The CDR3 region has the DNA TGTGCCAGCAGCCAAGGAGAGGGACAGGAGCACACCGGGGAGCTGTTTTTT. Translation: CASSQGEGQEHTGELFF.

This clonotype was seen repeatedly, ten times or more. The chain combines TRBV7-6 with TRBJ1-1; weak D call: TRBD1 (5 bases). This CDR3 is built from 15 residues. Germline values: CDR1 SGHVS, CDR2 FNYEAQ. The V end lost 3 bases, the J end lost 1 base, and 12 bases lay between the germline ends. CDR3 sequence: CASSFWGEGNTEAFF. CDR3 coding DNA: TGTGCCAGCAGCTTCTGGGGGGAGGGGAACACTGAAGCTTTCTTT.

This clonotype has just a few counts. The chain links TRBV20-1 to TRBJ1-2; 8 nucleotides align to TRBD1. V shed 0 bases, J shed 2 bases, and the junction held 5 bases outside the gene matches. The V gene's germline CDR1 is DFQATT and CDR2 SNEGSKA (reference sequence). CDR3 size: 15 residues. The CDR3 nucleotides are TGCAGTGCTAGAGATCCCAGGGGGCCAAACTATGGCTACACCTTC. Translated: CSARDPRGPNYGYTF.

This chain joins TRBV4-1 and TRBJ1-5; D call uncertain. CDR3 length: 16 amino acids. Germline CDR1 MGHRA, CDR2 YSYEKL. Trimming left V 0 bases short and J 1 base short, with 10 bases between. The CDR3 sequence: CASSQEGLNSNQPQHF. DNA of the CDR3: TGCGCCAGCAGCCAAGAAGGGCTAAACAGCAATCAGCCCCAGCATTTT.

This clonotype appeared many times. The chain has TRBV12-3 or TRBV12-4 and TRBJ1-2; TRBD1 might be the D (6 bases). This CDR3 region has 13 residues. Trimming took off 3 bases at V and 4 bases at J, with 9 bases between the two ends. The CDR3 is CASSLGRGYGYTF. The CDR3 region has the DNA TGTGCCAGCAGTTTGGGCAGGGGCTATGGCTACACCTTC.

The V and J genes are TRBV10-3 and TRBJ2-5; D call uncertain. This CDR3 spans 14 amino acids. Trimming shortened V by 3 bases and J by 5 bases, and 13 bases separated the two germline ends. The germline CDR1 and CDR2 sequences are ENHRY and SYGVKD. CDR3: CAISDLAALETQYF. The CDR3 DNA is TGTGCCATCAGTGACTTAGCTGCATTGGAGACCCAGTACTTC.

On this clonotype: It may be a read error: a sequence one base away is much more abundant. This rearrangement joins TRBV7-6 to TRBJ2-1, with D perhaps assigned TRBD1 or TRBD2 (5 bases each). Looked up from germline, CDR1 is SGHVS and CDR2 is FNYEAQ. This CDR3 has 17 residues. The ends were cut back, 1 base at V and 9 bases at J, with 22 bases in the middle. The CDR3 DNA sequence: TGTGCCAGCAGCTTAGGCCGTATGGCCATCCCGAGGGGTGAGCAGTTCTTC. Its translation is CASSLGRMAIPRGEQFF.

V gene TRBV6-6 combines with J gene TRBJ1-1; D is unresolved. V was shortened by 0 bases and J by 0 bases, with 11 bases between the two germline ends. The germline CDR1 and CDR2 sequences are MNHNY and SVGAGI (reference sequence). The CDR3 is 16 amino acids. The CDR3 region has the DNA TGTGCCAGCAGTTACTCGCTGGGAACCATGAACACTGAAGCTTTCTTT. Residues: CASSYSLGTMNTEAFF.

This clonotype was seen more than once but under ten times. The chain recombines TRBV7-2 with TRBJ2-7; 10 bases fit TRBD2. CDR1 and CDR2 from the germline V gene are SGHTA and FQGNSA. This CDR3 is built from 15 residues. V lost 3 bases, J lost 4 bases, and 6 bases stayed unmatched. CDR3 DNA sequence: TGTGCCAGCAGCTTGTGGGCTAGCGGGGGATACGAGCAGTACGTC. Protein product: CASSLWASGGYEQYV.

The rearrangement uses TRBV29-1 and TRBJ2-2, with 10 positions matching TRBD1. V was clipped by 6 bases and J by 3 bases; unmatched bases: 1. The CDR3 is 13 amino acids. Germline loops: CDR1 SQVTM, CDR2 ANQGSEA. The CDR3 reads CSVGTGDTGELFF. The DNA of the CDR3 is TGCAGCGTCGGGACAGGGGACACCGGGGAGCTGTTTTTT.

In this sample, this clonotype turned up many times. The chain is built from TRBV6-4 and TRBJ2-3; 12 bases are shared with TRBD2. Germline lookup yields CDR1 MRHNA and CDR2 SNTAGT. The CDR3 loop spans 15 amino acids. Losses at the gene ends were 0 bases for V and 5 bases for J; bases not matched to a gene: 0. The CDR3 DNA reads TGTGCCAGCAGTGACTCGACTAGCGGGGGAGATACGCAGTATTTT. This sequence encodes CASSDSTSGGDTQYF.

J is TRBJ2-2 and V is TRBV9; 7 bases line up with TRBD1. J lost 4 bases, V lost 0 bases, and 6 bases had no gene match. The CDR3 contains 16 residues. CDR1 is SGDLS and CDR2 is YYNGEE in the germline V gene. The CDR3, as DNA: TGTGCCAGCAGCGTAGTGAGTACAGGGGCCACCGGGGAGCTGTTTTTT. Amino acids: CASSVVSTGATGELFF.

The CDR3 coding sequence is TGTGCCAGCAGCAACCTACAGGACTTCTCCTACAATGAGCAGTTCTTC. Translating gives CASSNLQDFSYNEQFF. The gene calls are TRBV13 and TRBJ2-1; D may match TRBD1 or TRBD2 (5 bases each). Trimming took off 5 bases at V and 0 bases at J, with 14 bases between the two ends. CDR3 size: 16 residues. Germline CDR1 and CDR2: PRHDT and FYEKMQ (reference sequence). The whole variable domain, remainder taken from reference TRBV13 and TRBJ2-1, is AAGVIQSPRHLIKEKRETATLKCYPIPRHDTVYWYQQGPGQDPQFLISFYEKMQSDKGSIPDRFSAQQFSDYHSELNMSSLELGDSALYFCASSNLQDFSYNEQFFGPGTRLTVL.

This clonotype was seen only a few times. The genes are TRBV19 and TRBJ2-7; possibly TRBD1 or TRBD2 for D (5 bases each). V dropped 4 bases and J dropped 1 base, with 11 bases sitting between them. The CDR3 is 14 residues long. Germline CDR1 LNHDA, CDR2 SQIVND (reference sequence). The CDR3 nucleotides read TGTGCCAGTAGTAGGGACCCTTGGTCCTACGAGCAGTACGTC. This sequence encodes CASSRDPWSYEQYV.

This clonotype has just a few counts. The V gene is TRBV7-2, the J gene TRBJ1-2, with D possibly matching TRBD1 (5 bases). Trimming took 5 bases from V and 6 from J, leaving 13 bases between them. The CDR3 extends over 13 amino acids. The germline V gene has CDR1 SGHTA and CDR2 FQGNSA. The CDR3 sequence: CASSPPRGDGYTF. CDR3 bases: TGTGCCAGCAGCCCGCCCCGGGGCGATGGCTACACCTTC.

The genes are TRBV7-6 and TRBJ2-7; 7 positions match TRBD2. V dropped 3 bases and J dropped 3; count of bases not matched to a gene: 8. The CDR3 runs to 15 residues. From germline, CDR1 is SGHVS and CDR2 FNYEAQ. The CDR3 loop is CASSFLAGRDYEQYF. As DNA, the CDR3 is TGTGCCAGCAGCTTCCTGGCAGGGAGGGACTACGAGCAGTACTTC.

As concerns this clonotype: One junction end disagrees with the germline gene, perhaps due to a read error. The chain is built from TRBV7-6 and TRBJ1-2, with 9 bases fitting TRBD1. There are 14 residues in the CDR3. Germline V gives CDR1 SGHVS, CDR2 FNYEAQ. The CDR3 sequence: CTSPTPGQGYGYTF. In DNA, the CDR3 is TGTACCAGCCCTACACCGGGACAGGGCTATGGCTACACCTTC.

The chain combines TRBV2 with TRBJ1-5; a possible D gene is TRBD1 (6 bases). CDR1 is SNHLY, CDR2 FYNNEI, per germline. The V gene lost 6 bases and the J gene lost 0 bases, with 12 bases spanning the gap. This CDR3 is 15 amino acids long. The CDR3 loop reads CASRDSANSNQPQHF. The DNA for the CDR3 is TGTGCCAGCAGGGACAGCGCTAATAGCAATCAGCCCCAGCATTTT.